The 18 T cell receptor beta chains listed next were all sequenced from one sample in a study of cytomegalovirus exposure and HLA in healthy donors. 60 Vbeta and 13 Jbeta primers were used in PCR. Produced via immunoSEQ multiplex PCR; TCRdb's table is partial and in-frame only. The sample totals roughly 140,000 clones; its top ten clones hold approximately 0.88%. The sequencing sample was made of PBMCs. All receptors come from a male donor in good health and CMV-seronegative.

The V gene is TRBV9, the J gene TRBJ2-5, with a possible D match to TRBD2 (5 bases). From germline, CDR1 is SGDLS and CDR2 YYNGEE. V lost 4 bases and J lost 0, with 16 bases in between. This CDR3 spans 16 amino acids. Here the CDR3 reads CASSPLGVLYQETQYF. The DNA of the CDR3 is TGTGCCAGCAGCCCCCTCGGGGTCTTGTACCAAGAGACCCAGTACTTC.

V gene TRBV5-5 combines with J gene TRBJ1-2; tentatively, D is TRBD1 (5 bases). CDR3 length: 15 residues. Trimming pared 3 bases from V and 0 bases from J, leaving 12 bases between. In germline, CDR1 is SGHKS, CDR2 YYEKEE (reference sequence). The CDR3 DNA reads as TGTGCCAGCAGCTCCTTCGACAGAGCTAACTATGGCTACACCTTC. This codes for CASSSFDRANYGYTF.

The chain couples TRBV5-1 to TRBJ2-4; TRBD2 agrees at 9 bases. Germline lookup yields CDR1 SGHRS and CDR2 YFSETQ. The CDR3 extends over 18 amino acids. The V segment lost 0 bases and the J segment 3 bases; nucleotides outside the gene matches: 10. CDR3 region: CASSLDLAGAGDKNIQYF. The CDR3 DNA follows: TGCGCCAGCAGCTTGGATTTAGCGGGGGCCGGGGACAAAAACATTCAGTACTTC.

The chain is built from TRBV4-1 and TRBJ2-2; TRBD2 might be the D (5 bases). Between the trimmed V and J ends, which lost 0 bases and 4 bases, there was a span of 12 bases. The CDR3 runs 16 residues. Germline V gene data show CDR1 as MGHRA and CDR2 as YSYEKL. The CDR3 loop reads CASSQEGQRVTGELFF. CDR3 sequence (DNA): TGCGCCAGCAGCCAAGAAGGGCAGAGGGTCACCGGGGAGCTGTTTTTT.

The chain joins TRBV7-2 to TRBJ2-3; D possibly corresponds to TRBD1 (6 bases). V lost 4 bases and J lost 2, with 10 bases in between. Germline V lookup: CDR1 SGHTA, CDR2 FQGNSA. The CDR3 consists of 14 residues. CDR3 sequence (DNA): TGTGCCAGCAGCTCGGGACATACCACAGATACGCAGTATTTT. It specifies CASSSGHTTDTQYF.

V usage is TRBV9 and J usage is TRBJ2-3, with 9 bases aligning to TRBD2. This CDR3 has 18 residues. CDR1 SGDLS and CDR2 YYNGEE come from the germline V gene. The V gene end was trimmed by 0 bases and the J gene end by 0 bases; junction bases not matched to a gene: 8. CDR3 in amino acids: CASSVAGGRGISTDTQYF. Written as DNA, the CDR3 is TGTGCCAGCAGCGTAGCGGGCGGGAGGGGAATTAGCACAGATACGCAGTATTTT.

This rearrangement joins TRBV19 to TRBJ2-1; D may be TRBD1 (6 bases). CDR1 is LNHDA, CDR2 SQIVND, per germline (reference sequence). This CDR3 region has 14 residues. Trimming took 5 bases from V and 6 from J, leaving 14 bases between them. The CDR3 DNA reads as TGTGCCAGTAGTTCGGAAGGACAGTCCAATGAGCAGTTCTTC. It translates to CASSSEGQSNEQFF.

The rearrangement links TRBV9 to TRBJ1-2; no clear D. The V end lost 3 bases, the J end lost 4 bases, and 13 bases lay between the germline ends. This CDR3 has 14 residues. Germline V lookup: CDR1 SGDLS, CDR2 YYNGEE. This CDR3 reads CASSALWRGYGYTF. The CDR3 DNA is TGTGCCAGCAGCGCGCTTTGGCGGGGCTATGGCTACACCTTC. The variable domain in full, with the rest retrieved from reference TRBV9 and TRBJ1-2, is DSGVTQTPKHLITATGQRVTLRCSPRSGDLSVYWYQQSLDQGLQFLIQYYNGEERAKGNILERFSAQQFPDLHSELNLSSLELGDSALYFCASSALWRGYGYTFGSGTRLTVV.

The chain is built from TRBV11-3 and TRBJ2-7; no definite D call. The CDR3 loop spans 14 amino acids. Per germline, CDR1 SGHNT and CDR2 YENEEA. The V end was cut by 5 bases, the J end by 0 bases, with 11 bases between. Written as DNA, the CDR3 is TGTGCCAGCAGCCCGACTTCTTACTCCTACGAGCAGTACTTC. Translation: CASSPTSYSYEQYF.

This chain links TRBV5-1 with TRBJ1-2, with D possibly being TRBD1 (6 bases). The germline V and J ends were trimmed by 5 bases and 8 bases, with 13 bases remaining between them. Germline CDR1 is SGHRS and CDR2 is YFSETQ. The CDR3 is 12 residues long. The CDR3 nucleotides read TGCGCCAGCAGAGGGGGGGCGAGGGGCTACACCTTC. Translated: CASRGGARGYTF.

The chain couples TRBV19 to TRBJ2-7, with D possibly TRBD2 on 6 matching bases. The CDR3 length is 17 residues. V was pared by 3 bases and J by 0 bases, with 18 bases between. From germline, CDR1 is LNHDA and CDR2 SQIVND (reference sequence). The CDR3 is CASSINPGTQSSYEQYF. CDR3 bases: TGTGCCAGTAGTATTAATCCCGGGACTCAGAGCTCCTACGAGCAGTACTTC.

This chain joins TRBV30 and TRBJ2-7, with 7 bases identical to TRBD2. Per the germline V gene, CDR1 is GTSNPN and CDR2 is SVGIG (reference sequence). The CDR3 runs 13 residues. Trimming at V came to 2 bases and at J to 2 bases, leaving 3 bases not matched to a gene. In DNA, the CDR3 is TGTGCCTGGAGTCCCGGGACTACCTACGAGCAGTACTTC. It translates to CAWSPGTTYEQYF.

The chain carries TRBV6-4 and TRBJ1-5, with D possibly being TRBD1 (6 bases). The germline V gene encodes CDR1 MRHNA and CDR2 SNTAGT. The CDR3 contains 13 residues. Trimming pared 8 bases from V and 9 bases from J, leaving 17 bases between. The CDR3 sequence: CASRNVTGRPQHF. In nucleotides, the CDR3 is TGTGCCAGCCGGAACGTTACAGGGAGGCCCCAGCATTTT.

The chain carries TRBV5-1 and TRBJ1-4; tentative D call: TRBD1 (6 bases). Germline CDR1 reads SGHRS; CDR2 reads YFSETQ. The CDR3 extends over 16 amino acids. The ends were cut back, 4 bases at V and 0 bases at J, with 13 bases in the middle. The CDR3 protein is CASSLGTPATNEKLFF. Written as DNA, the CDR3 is TGCGCCAGCAGCCTCGGGACACCCGCAACTAATGAAAAACTGTTTTTT.

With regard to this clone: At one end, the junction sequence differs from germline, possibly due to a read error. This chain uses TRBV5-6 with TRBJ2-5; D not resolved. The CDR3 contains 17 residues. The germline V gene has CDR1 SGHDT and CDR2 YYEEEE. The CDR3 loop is CASSTPTLPKAREAQYF. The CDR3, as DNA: TGTGCCAGCAGCACACCGACCCTCCCGAAAGCCAGAGAGGCCCAGTACTTC.

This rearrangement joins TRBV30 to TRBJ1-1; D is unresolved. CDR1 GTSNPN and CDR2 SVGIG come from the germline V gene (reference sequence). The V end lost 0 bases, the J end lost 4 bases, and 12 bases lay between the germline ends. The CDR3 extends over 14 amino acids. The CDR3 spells CAWSVLGRITEAFF. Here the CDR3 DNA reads TGTGCCTGGAGTGTACTAGGCAGGATCACTGAAGCTTTCTTT.

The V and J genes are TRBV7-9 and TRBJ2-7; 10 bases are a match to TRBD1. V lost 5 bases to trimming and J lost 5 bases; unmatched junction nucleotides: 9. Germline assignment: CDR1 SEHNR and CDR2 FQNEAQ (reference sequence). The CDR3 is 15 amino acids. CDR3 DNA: TGTGCCAGCAGCCCCCCGACAGGGGGCGCGGACGAGCAGTACTTC. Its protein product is CASSPPTGGADEQYF.

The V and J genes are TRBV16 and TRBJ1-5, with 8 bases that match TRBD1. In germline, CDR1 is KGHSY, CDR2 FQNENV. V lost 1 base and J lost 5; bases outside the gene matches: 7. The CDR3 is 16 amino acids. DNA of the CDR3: TGTGCCAGCAGCCAATGGCAGGGGGCTTCTGATCAGCCCCAGCATTTT. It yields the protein CASSQWQGASDQPQHF.